This TCR beta chain was retrieved from a study of beta chain features in type 1 diabetes. Findings and caveats of the study: Shorter TCRB CDR3s, moderately but significantly so, were found in Type 1 diabetes patients in all four CD4+ subsets.

Expressed TCRB transcripts were sequenced after all isolated RNA was converted to cDNA. The protocol was immunoSEQ multiplex PCR, while the TCRdb copy is restricted to in-frame clones and leaves out a portion. The table has over 600,000 clones, roughly 12% seen once. This clone was detected only a few times. Antigen specificity is unknown. The CDR3 is 16 residues long. Germline CDR1 is KGHSH and CDR2 is LQKENI. The J segment lost 4 bases and the V segment lost 3 bases, leaving 11 bases of the junction unmatched. The material sequenced was naive CD4+ T cells from blood. The V gene is TRBV18, the J gene TRBJ2-5, with TRBD1 matching over 7 bases. This receptor was obtained from a man between 25 and 39 years old with type 1 diabetes. The CDR3 sequence is CASSPQVTGVGETQYF. The CDR3 region has the DNA TGTGCCAGCTCACCCCAAGTTACAGGGGTTGGAGAGACCCAGTACTTC.